The 31 T cell receptor beta chains below come from one sample, sequenced in a study of long-term antiretroviral therapy in people with HIV. Survey-level resolution applied to immunoSEQ assay v3.0. Measured with immunoSEQ multiplex PCR; TCRdb has only the in-frame clones, and not every one. The table shows about 35,000 clones, with around 83% occurring only once. The sample was unsorted PBMCs, taken 1 year after starting antiretroviral therapy. The source of these receptors is a man aged 18 to 29 with HIV.

CDR3: CASSPRGQDNQPQHF. The CDR3 region has the DNA TGTGCCAGCAGCCCCAGGGGACAGGACAATCAGCCCCAGCATTTT. The rearrangement links TRBV7-3 to TRBJ1-5; 8 nucleotides align to TRBD1. CDR3 size: 15 residues. V shed 5 bases and J 3 bases; nucleotides not matched to a gene: 6. Germline values: CDR1 SGHTA, CDR2 FQGTGA.

V is TRBV25-1 and J is TRBJ2-2; D unresolved. V was clipped by 7 bases and J by 5 bases, with 8 bases between them. CDR1 is MGHDK and CDR2 is SYGVNS in the germline V gene. This CDR3 is built from 12 residues. The CDR3 DNA is TGTGCCAGCACTATAGGGACCGGGGAGCTGTTTTTT. Its translation: CASTIGTGELFF.

This clone is a singleton in its sample. The chain carries TRBV28 and TRBJ2-1; 14 bases match TRBD2. This CDR3 is 18 amino acids long. The ends lost 6 bases at V and 4 bases at J; junction bases unmatched: 11. CDR1 and CDR2 (germline): MDHEN, SYDVKM. CDR3 DNA sequence: TGTGCCAGCAGAAAACCGGGACTAGCGGGAGTTTCGTACAATGAGCAGTTCTTC. Translation gives CASRKPGLAGVSYNEQFF.

The chain combines TRBV18 with TRBJ2-7; 11 bases align to TRBD2. CDR3 length equals 15 residues. Germline CDR1 reads KGHSH; CDR2 reads LQKENI. V lost 3 bases, J lost 1 base, and 2 bases stayed unmatched. Here the CDR3 DNA reads TGTGCCAGCTCACCTAGCGGGAGGGATTCCTACGAGCAGTACTTC. It translates to CASSPSGRDSYEQYF.

This rearrangement joins TRBV6-5 to TRBJ2-3, with a tentative D call TRBD1 (5 bases). Germline V lookup: CDR1 MNHEY, CDR2 SVGAGI. The V end was cut by 8 bases, the J end by 2 bases, with 5 bases between. The CDR3 consists of 11 residues. CDR3 DNA: TGTGCCAGCGGGGCCACAGATACGCAGTATTTT. Translation: CASGATDTQYF.

V is TRBV13 and J is TRBJ1-1; 7 bases are shared with TRBD1. Losses at the gene ends were 5 bases for V and 1 base for J; bases not matched to a gene: 7. Germline CDR1 reads PRHDT; CDR2 reads FYEKMQ (reference sequence). The CDR3 loop spans 15 amino acids. This CDR3 reads CASSIRGIGNTEAFF. CDR3 coding DNA: TGTGCCAGCAGCATCAGGGGGATAGGGAACACTGAAGCTTTCTTT.

The rearrangement uses TRBV5-1 and TRBJ2-1, with D possibly being TRBD1 (6 bases). The V gene lost 0 bases and the J gene lost 7 bases, with 11 bases spanning the gap. This CDR3 spans 14 amino acids. Germline V lookup: CDR1 SGHRS, CDR2 YFSETQ. The CDR3 region is CASSLGGHGNEQFF. CDR3 DNA sequence: TGCGCCAGCAGCTTGGGGGGACACGGGAATGAGCAGTTCTTC.

The DNA for the CDR3 is TGTGCCAGTAGTATCGCGCCCTTAGGGTCGCAGTTCTTC. It translates to CASSIAPLGSQFF. The chain joins TRBV19 to TRBJ2-1, with D unresolved. V shed 3 bases and J shed 12 bases, with 15 bases lying between them. Germline V gene sequence: CDR1 LNHDA, CDR2 SQIVND (reference sequence). This CDR3 contains 13 residues.

This clone occurred a few times. The chain employs TRBV11-2 and TRBJ1-2, with 9 bases fitting TRBD1. Germline trimming cut 6 bases from V and 6 bases from J; bases unmatched to any gene: 2. This CDR3 region has 12 residues. The germline gives CDR1 SGHAT, CDR2 FQNNGV. The chain's CDR3 is CASRQGADGYTF. The CDR3 DNA reads TGTGCCAGCAGACAGGGGGCGGATGGCTACACCTTC.

The chain employs TRBV6-5 and TRBJ2-7, with D possibly TRBD2 on 6 matching bases. The CDR3 length is 14 residues. Germline CDR1 and CDR2: MNHEY and SVGAGI. V was shortened by 5 bases and J by 3 bases, with 14 bases between the two germline ends. Here the CDR3 DNA reads TGTGCCAGCAGTCCAGGCTTGGGGGGCTACGAGCAGTACTTC. This gives the protein CASSPGLGGYEQYF.

The chain is built from TRBV7-8 and TRBJ2-1; 10 bases map to TRBD1. CDR1 and CDR2 from the germline V gene are SGHVS and FQNEAQ. The CDR3 is 18 residues long. The trim removed 5 bases at V and 1 base at J, leaving 11 bases unmatched. The CDR3 sequence: CASSHKPGQGISYNEQFF. The CDR3 DNA is TGTGCCAGCAGCCACAAACCGGGACAGGGGATTTCCTACAATGAGCAGTTCTTC.

The rearrangement joins TRBV28 to TRBJ2-2; 8 nucleotides match TRBD1. The CDR3 is made up of 18 amino acids. V trimming: 4 bases; J trimming: 6 bases; junction bases outside the gene matches: 16. CDR1 and CDR2 from the germline V gene are MDHEN and SYDVKM. The CDR3 loop is CASSSGTGTLPSAGELFF. As DNA, the CDR3 is TGTGCCAGCAGTTCTGGGACAGGAACCCTTCCTAGCGCCGGGGAGCTGTTTTTT. Using reference TRBV28 and TRBJ2-2 for the parts outside the CDR3, the full variable domain is DVKVTQSSRYLVKRTGEKVFLECVQDMDHENMFWYRQDPGLGLRLIYFSYDVKMKEKGDIPEGYSVSREKKERFSLILESASTNQTSMYLCASSSGTGTLPSAGELFFGEGSRLTVL.

V gene TRBV27 combines with J gene TRBJ1-1; tentative D call: TRBD1 (6 bases). Germline CDR1 reads MNHEY; CDR2 reads SMNVEV (reference sequence). Trimming pared 3 bases from V and 0 bases from J, leaving 17 bases between. The CDR3 runs to 17 residues. CDR3 in DNA: TGTGCCAGCAGTTTGCGCCGGGGGCCCCCACTGAACACTGAAGCTTTCTTT. Encoded protein: CASSLRRGPPLNTEAFF.

CDR3 coding DNA: TGTGCCAGCAGCTTATCACAAGGGACCACCGGGGAGCTGTTTTTT. Protein product: CASSLSQGTTGELFF. The V call is TRBV7-2, the J call TRBJ2-2; perhaps D is TRBD1 or TRBD2 (5 bases each). Germline values: CDR1 SGHTA, CDR2 FQGNSA. Trimming removed 2 bases from V and 4 bases from J, with 11 bases in between. This CDR3 is 15 amino acids long.

This clone was detected only a few times. The chain combines TRBV6-1 with TRBJ2-7, with D perhaps given as TRBD1 or TRBD2 (5 bases each). This CDR3 has 14 amino acids. Germline CDR1 MNHNS, CDR2 SASEGT. Trimming removed 1 base at V and 7 bases at J, with 14 bases between. The CDR3 sequence is CASSEDVVREEQYF. The CDR3 nucleotides are TGTGCCAGCAGTGAAGATGTGGTCAGGGAGGAGCAGTACTTC.

The V gene is TRBV11-3, the J gene TRBJ2-1, with 7 positions matching TRBD1. The length of the CDR3 is 15 residues. Germline V gene data show CDR1 as SGHNT and CDR2 as YENEEA. V gave up 1 base and J gave up 2 bases; unmatched junction bases: 2. Written as DNA, the CDR3 is TGTGCCAGCAGCTTAGGACAGGGAACCTACAATGAGCAGTTCTTC. It encodes CASSLGQGTYNEQFF.

The rearrangement links TRBV6-5 to TRBJ1-1, with 7 bases fitting TRBD1. The germline V gene encodes CDR1 MNHEY and CDR2 SVGAGI. V trimming: 4 bases; J trimming: 3 bases; junction bases outside the gene matches: 8. The CDR3 length is 15 residues. DNA of the CDR3: TGTGCCAGCAGTTCCAGGGGGATTGGGGACACTGAAGCTTTCTTT. This translates into CASSSRGIGDTEAFF.

This chain uses TRBV6-5 with TRBJ2-5; tentatively, D is TRBD2 (6 bases). The CDR3 loop spans 12 amino acids. Germline V gives CDR1 MNHEY, CDR2 SVGAGI. V was shortened by 5 bases and J by 4 bases, with 8 bases between the two germline ends. In DNA, the CDR3 is TGTGCCAGCAGTGTGCGGGGAGAGACCCAGTACTTC. Protein product: CASSVRGETQYF.

CDR3 residues: CASDPVGLTGYEQYF. The DNA for the CDR3 is TGTGCCAGTGACCCTGTCGGACTCACGGGCTACGAGCAGTACTTC. The chain links TRBV5-8 to TRBJ2-7; D may be TRBD2 (5 bases). V was clipped by 8 bases and J by 3 bases, with 21 bases between them. Germline V gene lookup returns CDR1 SGHTS and CDR2 YDEGEE. CDR3 length equals 15 residues.

The chain is built from TRBV9 and TRBJ2-7, with D tentatively TRBD1 (6 bases). V was clipped by 2 bases and J by 3 bases, with 12 bases between them. This CDR3 has 14 amino acids. Germline V CDR1 and CDR2: SGDLS, YYNGEE. Here the CDR3 DNA reads TGTGCCAGCAGCGTCGGCCAGGGACACTACGAGCAGTACTTC. Protein: CASSVGQGHYEQYF.

This clone was detected only a few times. V is TRBV27 and J is TRBJ2-7, with 7 positions matching TRBD1. This CDR3 has 15 amino acids. Looked up from germline, CDR1 is MNHEY and CDR2 is SMNVEV (reference sequence). With 4 bases clipped from V and 3 bases from J, the junction kept 9 bases outside the gene matches. Here the CDR3 reads CASSSIPGQIYEQYF. CDR3 in DNA: TGTGCCAGCAGTTCTATACCGGGACAGATCTACGAGCAGTACTTC.

This chain connects TRBV18 to TRBJ2-7; D is perhaps TRBD1 (6 bases). Germline CDR1 reads KGHSH; CDR2 reads LQKENI. There are 13 residues in the CDR3. The ends were cut back, 1 base at V and 9 bases at J, with 13 bases in the middle. The CDR3 nucleotides are TGTGCCAGCTCACCACATACAGGGACGGGGCAGTACTTC. Translated: CASSPHTGTGQYF.

This clone turned up a few times. The V gene is TRBV4-1, the J gene TRBJ1-1; possible D gene TRBD1, 5 bases. V was pared by 1 base and J by 1 base, with 7 bases between. Germline V gives CDR1 MGHRA, CDR2 YSYEKL. The CDR3 has 14 amino acids. The CDR3 protein is CASSQGQTNTEAFF. DNA for the CDR3: TGCGCCAGCAGCCAAGGACAGACGAACACTGAAGCTTTCTTT.

The CDR3 sequence is CASSFGSGSVLETQYF. In nucleotides, the CDR3 is TGTGCCAGCAGCTTTGGTAGCGGGAGTGTGTTAGAGACCCAGTACTTC. V and J are TRBV5-8 and TRBJ2-5; 9 bases fit TRBD2. The CDR3 has 16 amino acids. The germline V gene has CDR1 SGHTS and CDR2 YDEGEE. With V trimmed by 2 bases and J by 4 bases, 9 bases remained unmatched.

This clone has a single count. The V call is TRBV7-9, the J call TRBJ2-1, with D unclear. The CDR3 contains 15 residues. V gave up 2 bases and J gave up 4 bases, with 12 bases separating them. Per germline, CDR1 SEHNR and CDR2 FQNEAQ (reference sequence). The CDR3 DNA sequence: TGTGCCAGCAGCTTAAACACGTTCCGGTACAATGAGCAGTTCTTC. Translation: CASSLNTFRYNEQFF.

This clone has only one observation. The chain recombines TRBV5-5 with TRBJ2-1; D ambiguous. Germline CDR1 reads SGHKS; CDR2 reads YYEKEE (reference sequence). The CDR3 sequence is 15 residues long. V was pared by 2 bases and J by 2 bases, with 11 bases between. This CDR3 reads CASSFDLVPYNEQFF. The CDR3 nucleotides read TGTGCCAGCAGCTTTGATTTAGTCCCCTACAATGAGCAGTTCTTC.

CDR3 nucleotide sequence: TGTGCCAGCAGCTTGGGAGGACAGAGGGTTTCGGGCACTGAAGCTTTCTTT. It codes for CASSLGGQRVSGTEAFF. V and J are TRBV5-8 and TRBJ1-1; a weak D match, TRBD1 (6 bases). Germline-derived CDR1 and CDR2 are SGHTS and YDEGEE. The CDR3 runs 17 residues. With 0 bases removed from V and 4 bases from J, the gap between germline ends came to 19 bases. The entire variable domain, with the rest obtained from reference TRBV5-8 and TRBJ1-1, is as follows: EAGVTQSPTHLIKTRGQQATLRCSPISGHTSVYWYQQALGLGLQFLLWYDEGEERNRGNFPPRFSGRQFPNYSSELNVNALELEDSALYLCASSLGGQRVSGTEAFFGQGTRLTVV.

The gene calls are TRBV27 and TRBJ1-1; D remains unclear. Germline V gene data show CDR1 as MNHEY and CDR2 as SMNVEV (reference sequence). CDR3 length equals 16 residues. The V end lost 2 bases, the J end lost 2 bases, and 15 bases lay between the germline ends. The DNA of the CDR3 is TGTGCCAGCAGTTTAAGTATCCCTGTCCTTAACACTGAAGCTTTCTTT. This codes for CASSLSIPVLNTEAFF.

The chain employs TRBV11-3 and TRBJ1-5; D is unresolved. Germline CDR1 and CDR2: SGHNT and YENEEA. Trimming shortened V by 1 base and J by 6 bases, and 7 bases separated the two germline ends. This CDR3 contains 13 residues. CDR3 sequence (DNA): TGTGCCAGCAGCTTAGTGGTGGGTCAGCCCCAGCATTTT. Its protein product is CASSLVVGQPQHF.

The chain recombines TRBV10-3 with TRBJ1-1, with TRBD1 identical over 9 bases. Trimming at V came to 4 bases and at J to 4 bases, leaving 10 bases not matched to a gene. The CDR3 totals 16 residues. Germline lookup yields CDR1 ENHRY and CDR2 SYGVKD. Written as DNA, the CDR3 is TGTGCCATCAGTGCGACAGGGGGGATCGTTTCCACTGAAGCTTTCTTT. The encoded protein is CAISATGGIVSTEAFF.

The chain uses TRBV7-8 and TRBJ2-2; 12 nucleotides line up with TRBD2. Germline V gene lookup returns CDR1 SGHVS and CDR2 FQNEAQ. CDR3 length equals 17 residues. J lost 4 bases, V lost 1 base, and 4 bases had no gene match. The CDR3 is CASSLGASGGATGELFF. CDR3 coding DNA: TGTGCCAGCAGCTTAGGGGCTAGCGGGGGGGCCACCGGGGAGCTGTTTTTT.